These 18 T cell receptor beta chains originate from one sample sequenced in a study of T cell responses to AZD1222 COVID-19 vaccine. TCRdb keeps only in-frame clones here, not all; method: immunoSEQ multiplex PCR. Of about 84,000 clones listed, 80% to 90% are singletons. The source material was peripheral blood, sampled 28 days after the second AZD1222 dose. These receptors all stem from an adult who received the AZD1222 COVID-19 vaccine.

The chain uses TRBV4-3 and TRBJ2-2; D uncertain. The CDR3 totals 14 residues. Trimming pared 1 base from V and 7 bases from J, leaving 10 bases between. CDR1 and CDR2 from the germline V gene are LGHNA and YSLEER. CDR3 sequence: CASSQVGSYGELFF. The CDR3 DNA reads as TGCGCCAGCAGCCAAGTTGGGTCCTACGGGGAGCTGTTTTTT.

The rearrangement joins TRBV6-2 or TRBV6-3 to TRBJ1-1; D unresolved. The germline V gene has CDR1 MNHEY and CDR2 SVGEGT. V dropped 2 bases and J dropped 3 bases, with 7 bases sitting between them. The CDR3 totals 13 residues. The CDR3 coding sequence is TGTGCCAGCAGTTACAGGTATGACACTGAAGCTTTCTTT. This codes for CASSYRYDTEAFF.

This chain links TRBV19 with TRBJ2-7; D may be TRBD1 or TRBD2 (5 bases each). Between the trimmed V and J ends, which lost 0 bases and 2 bases, there was a span of 11 bases. The CDR3 runs to 15 residues. Germline values: CDR1 LNHDA, CDR2 SQIVND (reference sequence). CDR3 residues: CASSIDGQGPYEQYF. DNA for the CDR3: TGTGCCAGTAGTATAGATGGGCAGGGACCCTACGAGCAGTACTTC.

The chain has TRBV3-1 (or the pseudogene TRBV3-2) and TRBJ1-6; D unresolved. Germline CDR1 reads LGHDT; CDR2 reads YNNKEL (reference sequence). The CDR3 is 16 residues long. Trimming took off 1 base at V and 7 bases at J, with 14 bases between the two ends. This chain's CDR3 is CASSQGPYLRNSPLHF. As DNA, the CDR3 is TGTGCCAGCAGCCAAGGTCCTTACTTGAGGAATTCACCCCTCCACTTT.

The chain joins TRBV6-2 or TRBV6-3 to TRBJ2-5; D is undetermined. V was shortened by 0 bases and J by 1 base, with 6 bases between the two germline ends. CDR1 is MNHEY, CDR2 SVGEGT, per germline. The CDR3 extends over 14 amino acids. The CDR3 DNA follows: TGTGCCAGCAGTTACTCGTCTACCCAAGAGACCCAGTACTTC. This sequence encodes CASSYSSTQETQYF.

This chain connects TRBV12-3 or TRBV12-4 to TRBJ1-6; no clear D gene. This CDR3 spans 11 amino acids. V lost 2 bases, J lost 10 bases, and 3 bases lay in between. For the CDR3, the DNA is TGTGCCAGCAGTTTAACCTCACCCCTCCACTTT. Its translation: CASSLTSPLHF.

This sequence joins TRBV3-1 (or the pseudogene TRBV3-2) and TRBJ2-7, with unresolved D. Germline-derived CDR1 and CDR2 are LGHDT and YNNKEL (reference sequence). V was pared by 3 bases and J by 0 bases, with 6 bases between. CDR3 length: 13 amino acids. The CDR3 sequence: CASSHQSSYEQYF. The CDR3 coding sequence is TGTGCCAGCAGCCATCAGAGCTCCTACGAGCAGTACTTC.

This sequence joins TRBV5-1 and TRBJ2-1, with 13 nucleotides matching TRBD2. The CDR3 length is 16 residues. Unmatched junction bases numbered 10, after V lost 4 bases and J lost 9 bases. The V gene's germline CDR1 is SGHRS and CDR2 YFSETQ. The chain's CDR3 is CASSGLAGEVAGEQFF. As DNA, the CDR3 is TGCGCCAGCAGCGGACTAGCGGGAGAGGTGGCAGGTGAGCAGTTCTTC.

This clone came up once. V usage is TRBV28 and J usage is TRBJ1-2, with a tentative D call TRBD1 (6 bases). CDR1 and CDR2 (germline): MDHEN, SYDVKM. With 8 bases removed from V and 0 bases from J, the gap between germline ends came to 16 bases. This CDR3 has 15 residues. The DNA for the CDR3 is TGTGCCAGCTTATTAAGGGGGATGACTAACTATGGCTACACCTTC. Translation: CASLLRGMTNYGYTF.

J is TRBJ1-1 and V is TRBV11-3, with D perhaps matching TRBD1 (5 bases). The CDR3 consists of 13 residues. The germline CDR1 and CDR2 sequences are SGHNT and YENEEA. V lost 5 bases and J lost 6, with 13 bases in between. CDR3 sequence (DNA): TGTGCCAGCAGCCCCGGGACGGTCTCTGAAGCTTTCTTT. Its protein is CASSPGTVSEAFF.

This clone was seen a single time. This chain links TRBV5-1 with TRBJ1-1; 9 nucleotides align to TRBD1. This CDR3 has 14 residues. J gave up 8 bases and V 2 bases, and 7 bases lay outside the gene matches. Per germline, CDR1 SGHRS and CDR2 YFSETQ. CDR3 nucleotide sequence: TGCGCCAGCAGCTTAGTCCGGACAGGGGACGAAGCTTTCTTT. This encodes CASSLVRTGDEAFF.

The chain joins TRBV5-1 to TRBJ1-1, with 9 nucleotides matching TRBD1. V was pared by 4 bases and J by 3 bases, with 7 bases of the junction left unmatched. The CDR3 is made up of 15 amino acids. Germline V gene lookup returns CDR1 SGHRS and CDR2 YFSETQ. Here the CDR3 DNA reads TGCGCCAGCAGCGCGGGACAGGGCTGGGACACTGAAGCTTTCTTT. Translating it yields CASSAGQGWDTEAFF.

In DNA form, the CDR3 reads TGTGCCAGCACCCCCGGACCCCAGTTCTTC. As protein: CASTPGPQFF. The chain couples TRBV6-5 to TRBJ2-1; D gene uncertain. The CDR3 totals 10 residues. The germline V gene has CDR1 MNHEY and CDR2 SVGAGI. With 7 bases removed from V and 13 bases from J, the gap between germline ends came to 11 bases.

This rearrangement joins TRBV7-2 to TRBJ2-7; the match to TRBD2 covers 16 bases. V lost 4 bases, J lost 2 bases, and 5 bases stayed unmatched. This CDR3 is 17 amino acids long. Germline V gene lookup returns CDR1 SGHTA and CDR2 FQGNSA. Written as DNA, the CDR3 is TGTGCCAGCAGCTACTCCGGGACTAGCGGGAGGGCCTACGAGCAGTACTTC. Residues: CASSYSGTSGRAYEQYF.

The V gene is TRBV7-9, the J gene TRBJ2-3; 7 bases map to TRBD2. The V and J ends lost 5 bases and 0 bases, in that order; junction bases with no gene match: 8. CDR1 is SEHNR and CDR2 is FQNEAQ in the germline V gene (reference sequence). The CDR3 covers 16 residues. The CDR3 is CASSPPGTTSTDTQYF. CDR3 DNA: TGTGCCAGCAGCCCCCCCGGGACTACAAGCACAGATACGCAGTATTTT. The whole variable domain, remainder taken from reference TRBV7-9 and TRBJ2-3, is DTGVSQNPRHKITKRGQNVTFRCDPISEHNRLYWYRQTLGQGPEFLTYFQNEAQLEKSRLLSDRFSAERPKGSFSTLEIQRTEQGDSAMYLCASSPPGTTSTDTQYFGPGTRLTVL.

This chain connects TRBV28 to TRBJ1-1; tentative D call: TRBD1 (5 bases). Trimming shortened V by 5 bases and J by 8 bases, and 12 bases separated the two germline ends. The CDR3 has 12 residues. Per the germline V gene, CDR1 is MDHEN and CDR2 is SYDVKM. The CDR3 here is CASSGQNREAFF. Written as DNA, the CDR3 is TGTGCCAGCAGTGGACAAAACAGGGAAGCTTTCTTT.

J is TRBJ2-7 and V is TRBV19, with 8 nucleotides matching TRBD2. Germline V lookup: CDR1 LNHDA, CDR2 SQIVND (reference sequence). V was clipped by 10 bases and J by 3 bases; unmatched bases: 8. CDR3 length: 13 residues. CDR3 sequence: CATRGLEGYEQYF. Here the CDR3 DNA reads TGTGCCACTAGGGGACTAGAAGGCTACGAGCAGTACTTC.

The gene calls are TRBV5-1 and TRBJ2-1; 9 bases line up with TRBD1. CDR1 and CDR2 (germline): SGHRS, YFSETQ. J lost 6 bases, V lost 4 bases, and 2 bases had no gene match. This CDR3 region has 13 residues. CDR3 sequence: CASSVGQGNEQFF. CDR3 DNA: TGCGCCAGCAGCGTGGGACAGGGCAATGAGCAGTTCTTC.